This TCR beta chain was sequenced during a study of cytomegalovirus exposure and HLA in healthy donors. Germline CDR1 is MNHNS and CDR2 is SASEGT. The CDR3 is made up of 14 amino acids. V gave up 6 bases and J gave up 10 bases, with 16 bases separating them. General observations from the study: Sequencing probably produced one cluster of sequence variants that were highly shared.

Unrecorded immune exposures were likely, despite nominal health at sampling. A multiplex PCR was run with 60 Vbeta primers and 13 Jbeta primers. The table came from immunoSEQ multiplex PCR; TCRdb's copy has only in-frame clones and leaves some out. Found here are roughly 86,000 clones, roughly 79% of them singletons; the top ten hold nearly 6%. With respect to this clone: Its antigen is currently unknown.

The chain recombines TRBV6-1 with TRBJ1-6; D gene unclear. The sequenced material came from PBMCs. This TCR came from a female donor in good health and CMV-seronegative. CDR3 loop: CASREGRSESPLHF. DNA of the CDR3: TGTGCCAGCAGGGAGGGAAGAAGTGAATCACCCCTCCACTTT.